Below, one T cell receptor beta chain is given with its context. The target antigen is unknown. The data originate from a study of cytomegalovirus exposure and HLA in healthy donors. General study findings and limits: High sensitivity and specificity were reportedly achieved when the classifier diagnosed cytomegalovirus status. According to the study, around 150 TCR beta chains were cytomegalovirus-associated. Researchers reported in a later analysis that common viral pathogens appeared linked to several top clusters.

V was clipped by 2 bases and J by 0 bases, with 18 bases between them. The CDR3 sequence is 18 residues long. Per germline, CDR1 SGHVS and CDR2 FQNEAQ. PCR primers comprised 60 Vbeta and 13 Jbeta primers. How the authors handled the data: Unique TCR beta chains numbered roughly 80 million in a later analysis, with roughly 11 million shared. Profiled with immunoSEQ multiplex PCR; TCRdb holds only in-frame clones, not every one. For V, J and clone size, that table is used; D and trimming come from the DNA. This table holds approximately 180,000 clones, 75% to 85% found once. The sample comprised PBMCs. The V and J genes are TRBV7-8 and TRBJ2-3; D is perhaps TRBD2 (7 bases). This clonotype originated in a young woman in good health and CMV-seropositive. The CDR3 loop reads CASSLISTGGHSTDTQYF. In DNA form, the CDR3 reads TGTGCCAGCAGCTTAATAAGTACGGGGGGCCACAGCACAGATACGCAGTATTTT.